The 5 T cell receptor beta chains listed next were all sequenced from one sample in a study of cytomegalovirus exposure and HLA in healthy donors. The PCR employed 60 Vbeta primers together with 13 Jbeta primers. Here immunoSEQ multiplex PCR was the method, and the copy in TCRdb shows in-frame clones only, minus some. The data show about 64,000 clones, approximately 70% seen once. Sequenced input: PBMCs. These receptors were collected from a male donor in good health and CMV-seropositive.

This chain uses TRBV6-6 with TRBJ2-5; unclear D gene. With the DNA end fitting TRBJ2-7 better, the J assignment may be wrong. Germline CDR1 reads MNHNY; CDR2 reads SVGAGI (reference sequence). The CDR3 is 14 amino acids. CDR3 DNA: TGTGCCAGCAGTTACCCCACAGTCTCCTACGAGCAGTACTTC. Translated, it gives CASSYPTVSYEQYF.

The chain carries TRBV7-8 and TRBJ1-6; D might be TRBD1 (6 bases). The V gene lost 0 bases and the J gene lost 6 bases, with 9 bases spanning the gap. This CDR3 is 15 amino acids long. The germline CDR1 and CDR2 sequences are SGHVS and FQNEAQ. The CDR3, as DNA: TGTGCCAGCAGCTTAGCGGGACAAGTTAATTCACCCCTCCACTTT. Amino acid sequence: CASSLAGQVNSPLHF.

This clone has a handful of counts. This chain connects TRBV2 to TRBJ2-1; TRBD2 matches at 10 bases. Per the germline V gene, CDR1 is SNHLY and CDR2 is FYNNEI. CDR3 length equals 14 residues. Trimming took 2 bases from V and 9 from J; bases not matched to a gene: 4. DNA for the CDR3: TGTGCCAGCAGTGAAAGCGGGGGGGCGAGTGAGCAGTTCTTC. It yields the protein CASSESGGASEQFF. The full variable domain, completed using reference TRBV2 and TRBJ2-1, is EPEVTQTPSHQVTQMGQEVILRCVPISNHLYFYWYRQILGQKVEFLVSFYNNEISEKSEIFDDQFSVERPDGSNFTLKIRSTKLEDSAMYFCASSESGGASEQFFGPGTRLTVL.

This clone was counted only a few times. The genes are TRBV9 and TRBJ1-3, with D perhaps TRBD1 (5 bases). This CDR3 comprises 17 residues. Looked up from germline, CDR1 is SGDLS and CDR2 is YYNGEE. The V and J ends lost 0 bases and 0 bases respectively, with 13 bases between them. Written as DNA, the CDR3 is TGTGCCAGCAGCGTAGATGGATGGGGGGGCTCTGGAAACACCATATATTTT. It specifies CASSVDGWGGSGNTIYF.

CDR3 region: CASSRTGQTNEKLFF. CDR3 sequence (DNA): TGCGCCAGCAGCCGTACTGGGCAAACTAATGAAAAACTGTTTTTT. The gene calls are TRBV5-1 and TRBJ1-4; D gene unclear. The CDR3 extends over 15 amino acids. Germline CDR1 and CDR2: SGHRS and YFSETQ. The V and J ends lost 4 bases and 1 base respectively, with 11 bases between them. The full variable domain, with the rest looked up from reference TRBV5-1 and TRBJ1-4, is KAGVTQTPRYLIKTRGQQVTLSCSPISGHRSVSWYQQTPGQGLQFLFEYFSETQRNKGNFPGRFSGRQFSNSRSEMNVSTLELGDSALYLCASSRTGQTNEKLFFGSGTQLSVL.